This TCR beta chain was sequenced in a study of shared clonotypes between healthy human individuals. Overall study findings and caveats: Represented diversity, genetic and exposure-history alike, was limited by few donors.

Donors comprised healthy HIV-negative adults lacking recent acute infections or vaccinations. Without sorting, samples used tens of millions of PBMCs for genomic DNA. For this clone: Its antigen is not identified.

V gave up 2 bases and J gave up 5 bases, with 9 bases separating them. The CDR3 covers 14 residues. CDR1 SGHTA and CDR2 FQGNSA come from the germline V gene. Each unsorted PBMC replicate got 300 ng genomic DNA, roughly 29,000 genomes. Measured with immunoSEQ multiplex PCR; TCRdb has only the in-frame clones, and not every one. The sample contains about half a million clones, approximately 78% of which appear only once. The sample consisted of PBMCs. The clonotype comes from a woman in her thirties or forties in good health. Some clones in this sample may be carry-over from other donors' samples. This sequence joins TRBV7-2 and TRBJ2-2; D not certain. The CDR3 reads CASSLYGRTGELFF. CDR3 nucleotide sequence: TGTGCCAGCAGCTTATACGGTCGTACCGGGGAGCTGTTTTTT.